These 30 T cell receptor beta chains originate from one sample sequenced in a study of shared clonotypes between healthy human individuals. Method: immunoSEQ multiplex PCR; TCRdb's copy keeps in-frame clones and lacks some. Seen here are about 980,000 clones, around 80% observed once, and the top ten hold about 1.5%. The specimen was memory CD4+ T cells sorted from blood. Subset denoted: CD45RA-negative fraction. These receptors were collected from a man younger than 30 in good health.

This clone was detected many times. The V gene is TRBV10-3, the J gene TRBJ1-1, with D uncertain. This CDR3 comprises 13 residues. V was trimmed by 7 bases and J by 5 bases, leaving 14 bases between them. Germline V gene sequence: CDR1 ENHRY, CDR2 SYGVKD. CDR3 in amino acids: CAITQDVRTEAFF. The CDR3 bases are TGTGCCATCACCCAGGACGTACGGACTGAAGCTTTCTTT.

As regards this clone: At one boundary the junction diverges from the germline segment, which might be a read error. The J gene is TRBJ1-1, the V gene TRBV6-1; 7 bases align to TRBD1. Per the germline V gene, CDR1 is MNHNS and CDR2 is SASEGT. The CDR3 loop spans 14 amino acids. The CDR3 DNA reads TGTGCCAGCAGTAAAGCCCAGGGGGGGACTGAAGCTTTCTTT. Translation: CASSKAQGGTEAFF.

The chain combines TRBV15 with TRBJ2-3; D ambiguous. V lost 0 bases and J lost 0, with 19 bases in between. The germline V gene encodes CDR1 LNHNV and CDR2 YYDKDF (reference sequence). The CDR3 contains 19 residues. The CDR3 DNA reads TGTGCCACCAGCAGAGATCCCCTCGCAGGACGGTTTAGCACAGATACGCAGTATTTT. This sequence encodes CATSRDPLAGRFSTDTQYF.

The V and J genes are TRBV4-1 and TRBJ1-5, with 7 bases identical to TRBD1. The CDR3 contains 18 residues. The V segment lost 0 bases and the J segment 1 base; nucleotides outside the gene matches: 9. Germline V gene data show CDR1 as MGHRA and CDR2 as YSYEKL. The CDR3 region has the DNA TGCGCCAGCAGCCAAGAGAGGGCAGGGGGTTTGAGCAATCAGCCCCAGCATTTT. This encodes CASSQERAGGLSNQPQHF.

The J gene is TRBJ1-4, the V gene TRBV30; 9 bases match TRBD1. The CDR3 is 16 amino acids. CDR1 GTSNPN and CDR2 SVGIG come from the germline V gene (reference sequence). Germline trimming cut 2 bases from V and 8 bases from J; bases unmatched to any gene: 12. In DNA, the CDR3 is TGTGCCTGGAGTCGGGTAGGGGACAGGGAATTCGAAAAACTGTTTTTT. This sequence encodes CAWSRVGDREFEKLFF.

This clone was seen more than once but under ten times. The chain employs TRBV5-4 and TRBJ2-1; D not certain. CDR1 SGHNT and CDR2 YYREEE come from the germline V gene (reference sequence). The V gene lost 0 bases and the J gene lost 6 bases, with 10 bases spanning the gap. The CDR3 length is 14 residues. CDR3 in amino acids: CASSLAPASNEQFF. The CDR3 DNA sequence: TGTGCCAGCAGCTTGGCCCCCGCTTCCAATGAGCAGTTCTTC.

The chain uses TRBV25-1 and TRBJ1-3; D is ambiguous. The CDR3 contains 14 residues. The V end lost 4 bases, the J end lost 0 bases, and 7 bases lay between the germline ends. CDR1 and CDR2 from the germline V gene are MGHDK and SYGVNS. CDR3 in DNA: TGTGCCAGCAGTGCTTTAAACTCTGGAAACACCATATATTTT. It codes for CASSALNSGNTIYF.

This clone was seen only a few times. The gene calls are TRBV7-9 and TRBJ1-1, with D uncertain. Germline V CDR1 and CDR2: SEHNR, FQNEAQ (reference sequence). V lost 5 bases to trimming and J lost 0 bases, with 7 bases between them. CDR3 length equals 13 residues. The chain's CDR3 is CASSALMNTEAFF. Written as DNA, the CDR3 is TGTGCCAGCAGCGCCTTAATGAACACTGAAGCTTTCTTT.

The chain carries TRBV5-6 and TRBJ2-1; tentative D call: TRBD2 (6 bases). Germline values: CDR1 SGHDT, CDR2 YYEEEE. V lost 6 bases to trimming and J lost 8 bases, with 15 bases between them. The CDR3 has 13 residues. The CDR3 sequence is CASNPDWGDEQFF. The CDR3 region has the DNA TGTGCCAGCAACCCCGATTGGGGGGATGAGCAGTTCTTC.

The chain has TRBV30 and TRBJ2-3, with D tentatively TRBD1 or TRBD2 (5 bases each). Trimming took off 2 bases at V and 4 bases at J, with 16 bases between the two ends. The CDR3 extends over 15 amino acids. The germline V gene has CDR1 GTSNPN and CDR2 SVGIG (reference sequence). CDR3 nucleotide sequence: TGTGCCTGGAGTAGGGACCTAATCTTATCAGATACGCAGTATTTT. This gives the protein CAWSRDLILSDTQYF.

This chain connects TRBV5-4 to TRBJ2-2, with no clear D. This CDR3 is built from 13 residues. Germline V gene lookup returns CDR1 SGHNT and CDR2 YYREEE (reference sequence). Trimming removed 4 bases at V and 10 bases at J, with 14 bases between. In DNA, the CDR3 is TGTGCCAGCAGCGTGGTTAGCACTGAGGAGCTGTTTTTT. Translating gives CASSVVSTEELFF.

This chain joins TRBV2 and TRBJ1-1, with D unresolved. V was clipped by 5 bases and J by 4 bases, with 5 bases between them. The CDR3 totals 11 residues. Germline assignment: CDR1 SNHLY and CDR2 FYNNEI. DNA of the CDR3: TGTGCCAGCAGTAGGGCCACTGAAGCTTTCTTT. Protein: CASSRATEAFF.

This clone was counted a few times. The rearrangement joins TRBV9 to TRBJ2-1; D is possibly TRBD1 (6 bases). The V gene's germline CDR1 is SGDLS and CDR2 YYNGEE. Trimming took 0 bases from V and 5 from J, leaving 12 bases between them. The CDR3 has 15 amino acids. This CDR3 is CASSVAAGVNNEQFF. The CDR3 nucleotides read TGTGCCAGCAGCGTAGCGGCAGGGGTGAACAATGAGCAGTTCTTC.

The V call is TRBV19, the J call TRBJ2-7; no clear D gene. Germline V gene data show CDR1 as LNHDA and CDR2 as SQIVND (reference sequence). V was clipped by 3 bases and J by 4 bases, with 19 bases between them. The CDR3 spans 16 residues. CDR3 amino acids: CASSIWPPYFGYEQYF. CDR3 sequence (DNA): TGTGCCAGTAGTATTTGGCCCCCTTACTTCGGATACGAGCAGTACTTC.

The genes are TRBV7-8 and TRBJ1-4; TRBD1 aligns across 7 bases. The CDR3 is 14 residues long. J lost 5 bases, V lost 4 bases, and 4 bases had no gene match. Germline values: CDR1 SGHVS, CDR2 FQNEAQ. The CDR3 is CASSSARGNEKLFF. As DNA, the CDR3 is TGTGCCAGCAGCTCAGCCAGGGGGAATGAAAAACTGTTTTTT. Together with reference TRBV7-8 and TRBJ1-4, the CDR3 gives the full variable domain: GAGVSQSPRYKVAKRGQDVALRCDPISGHVSLFWYQQALGQGPEFLTYFQNEAQLDKSGLPSDRFFAERPEGSVSTLKIQRTQQEDSAVYLCASSSARGNEKLFFGSGTQLSVL.

In its sample, this clone was seen a few times. This sequence joins TRBV10-1 and TRBJ1-5; D call uncertain. Germline CDR1 WNHNN, CDR2 SYGVQD (reference sequence). The CDR3 runs to 16 residues. V lost 0 bases to trimming and J lost 3 bases, with 12 bases between them. The CDR3 reads CASSESRRKDNQPQHF. The DNA of the CDR3 is TGCGCCAGCAGTGAGTCGAGGAGGAAGGACAATCAGCCCCAGCATTTT.

The chain combines TRBV7-8 with TRBJ2-7; TRBD1 agrees at 10 bases. The CDR3 is made up of 14 amino acids. J gave up 1 base and V 4 bases, and 1 base lay outside the gene matches. Germline V gene sequence: CDR1 SGHVS, CDR2 FQNEAQ. CDR3 loop: CASSWGQGSYEQYF. As DNA, the CDR3 is TGTGCCAGCAGCTGGGGACAGGGGTCCTACGAGCAGTACTTC.

The V gene is TRBV14, the J gene TRBJ2-5, with D perhaps TRBD2 (6 bases). Germline V gene lookup returns CDR1 SGHDN and CDR2 FVKESK. This CDR3 spans 16 amino acids. Trimming cost V 5 bases and J 5 bases, with 21 bases left between them. The CDR3 here is CASSALSGQGVETQYF. The CDR3 DNA sequence: TGTGCCAGCAGCGCCCTGAGCGGGCAAGGAGTGGAGACCCAGTACTTC. The entire variable domain, with the rest obtained from reference TRBV14 and TRBJ2-5, is as follows: EAGVTQFPSHSVIEKGQTVTLRCDPISGHDNLYWYRRVMGKEIKFLLHFVKESKQDESGMPNNRFLAERTGGTYSTLKVQPAELEDSGVYFCASSALSGQGVETQYFGPGTRLLVL.

DNA for the CDR3: TGTGCCAGCAGGGGACAGGGTACCGGCTACACCTTC. Amino acids: CASRGQGTGYTF. This rearrangement joins TRBV2 to TRBJ1-2; 9 bases are a match to TRBD1. The CDR3 sequence is 12 residues long. V was pared by 6 bases and J by 8 bases, with 4 bases of the junction left unmatched. Germline loops: CDR1 SNHLY, CDR2 FYNNEI. Supplemented by reference TRBV2 and TRBJ1-2, the full variable domain reads EPEVTQTPSHQVTQMGQEVILRCVPISNHLYFYWYRQILGQKVEFLVSFYNNEISEKSEIFDDQFSVERPDGSNFTLKIRSTKLEDSAMYFCASRGQGTGYTFGSGTRLTVV.

The chain recombines TRBV30 with TRBJ1-6; a weak D match, TRBD1 (5 bases). With 3 bases removed from V and 8 bases from J, the gap between germline ends came to 14 bases. The germline V gene encodes CDR1 GTSNPN and CDR2 SVGIG (reference sequence). The CDR3 runs to 14 residues. The CDR3 is CAWRGGARDSPLHF. The CDR3 DNA follows: TGTGCCTGGAGAGGAGGGGCGCGAGATTCACCCCTCCACTTT.

This clone has only one observation. The gene calls are TRBV15 and TRBJ1-3, with D uncertain. Trimming shortened V by 1 base and J by 4 bases, and 11 bases separated the two germline ends. Germline lookup yields CDR1 LNHNV and CDR2 YYDKDF (reference sequence). This CDR3 is 15 amino acids long. The CDR3 sequence is CATSRGWASGNTIYF. In DNA form, the CDR3 reads TGTGCCACCAGCAGAGGATGGGCGTCCGGAAACACCATATATTTT.

V and J are TRBV6-1 and TRBJ2-1; 9 bases match TRBD2. The germline CDR1 and CDR2 sequences are MNHNS and SASEGT. Trimming at V came to 8 bases and at J to 3 bases, leaving 5 bases not matched to a gene. The CDR3 totals 14 residues. CDR3 sequence (DNA): TGTGCCAGCCTTCTAGCGGGGATCTACAATGAGCAGTTCTTC. Encoded protein: CASLLAGIYNEQFF.

This chain connects TRBV9 to TRBJ1-3, with D unresolved. V gave up 0 bases and J gave up 0 bases, with 10 bases separating them. The CDR3 spans 16 residues. Germline CDR1 is SGDLS and CDR2 is YYNGEE. The CDR3: CASSVGEAASGNTIYF. The CDR3 coding sequence is TGTGCCAGCAGCGTAGGGGAGGCGGCCTCTGGAAACACCATATATTTT.

This clone appeared a single time. The chain recombines TRBV6-1 with TRBJ2-3; D uncertain. The CDR3 length is 12 residues. Between the trimmed V and J ends, which lost 4 bases and 8 bases, there was a span of 10 bases. CDR1 is MNHNS, CDR2 SASEGT, per germline. CDR3 bases: TGTGCCAGCAGTGCGACGCTAGGTACGCAGTATTTT. Protein: CASSATLGTQYF.

The chain couples TRBV30 to TRBJ1-4, with D perhaps matching TRBD1 (5 bases). V was trimmed by 0 bases and J by 0 bases, leaving 11 bases between them. The germline gives CDR1 GTSNPN, CDR2 SVGIG (reference sequence). The CDR3 has 16 amino acids. The CDR3 loop reads CAWSVLQTATNEKLFF. In DNA, the CDR3 is TGTGCCTGGAGTGTATTGCAGACAGCAACTAATGAAAAACTGTTTTTT.

This chain connects TRBV18 to TRBJ1-2, with D possibly matching TRBD1 (5 bases). Germline V gene sequence: CDR1 KGHSH, CDR2 LQKENI. The CDR3 consists of 15 residues. V gave up 4 bases and J gave up 3 bases, with 15 bases separating them. CDR3 in DNA: TGTGCCAGCTCACAAAGGGACGCAAAATACTATGGCTACACCTTC. Translated, it gives CASSQRDAKYYGYTF. Combining the CDR3 with reference TRBV18 and TRBJ1-2 gives the whole variable domain NAGVMQNPRHLVRRRGQEARLRCSPMKGHSHVYWYRQLPEEGLKFMVYLQKENIIDESGMPKERFSAEFPKEGPSILRIQQVVRGDSAAYFCASSQRDAKYYGYTFGSGTRLTVV.

The rearrangement uses TRBV4-3 and TRBJ2-7, with 14 bases that match TRBD2. Trimming cost V 0 bases and J 3 bases; bases outside gene matches: 4. The CDR3 sequence is 17 residues long. CDR1 is LGHNA and CDR2 is YSLEER in the germline V gene. The CDR3 loop is CASSQEWGTSGSYEQYF. In DNA, the CDR3 is TGCGCCAGCAGCCAAGAATGGGGGACTAGCGGGAGCTACGAGCAGTACTTC.

V is TRBV12-5 and J is TRBJ2-7, with D possibly being TRBD1 (6 bases). V shed 3 bases and J shed 6 bases, with 15 bases lying between them. The germline V gene encodes CDR1 LGHNT and CDR2 FRNRAP. CDR3 size: 14 residues. CDR3 loop: CASGFGGRVCEQYF. The CDR3 DNA sequence: TGTGCTAGTGGTTTTGGGGGCAGGGTTTGCGAGCAGTACTTC.

This clone was counted between two and nine times. The V gene is TRBV6-1, the J gene TRBJ2-4; TRBD2 matches at 8 bases. Trimming at V came to 5 bases and at J to 11 bases, leaving 2 bases not matched to a gene. CDR1 and CDR2 from the germline V gene are MNHNS and SASEGT. The CDR3 contains 11 residues. The CDR3 nucleotides are TGTGCCAGCAGTCTAGCGGGCCTTCAGTACTTC. Translated: CASSLAGLQYF.

V usage is TRBV9 and J usage is TRBJ1-6; D possibly corresponds to TRBD1 (6 bases). Trimming stripped 3 bases from V and 9 bases from J, with 10 bases between. This CDR3 has 13 residues. Germline V CDR1 and CDR2: SGDLS, YYNGEE. The CDR3 sequence: CASSETGASPLHF. For the CDR3, the DNA is TGTGCCAGCAGCGAGACAGGTGCTTCACCCCTCCACTTT.